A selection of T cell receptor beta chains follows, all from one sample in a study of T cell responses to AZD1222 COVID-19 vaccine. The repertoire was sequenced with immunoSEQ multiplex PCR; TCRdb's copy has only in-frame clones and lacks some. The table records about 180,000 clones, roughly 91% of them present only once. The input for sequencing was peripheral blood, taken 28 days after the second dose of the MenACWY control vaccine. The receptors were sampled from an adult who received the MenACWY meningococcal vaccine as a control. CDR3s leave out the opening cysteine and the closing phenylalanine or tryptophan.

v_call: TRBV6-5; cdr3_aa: ASSYYREGYGYT
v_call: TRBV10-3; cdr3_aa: AISAQTGFSYNEQF
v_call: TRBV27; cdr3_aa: ASSLQTASTDTQY
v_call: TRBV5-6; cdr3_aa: ASSLALPSTDTQY
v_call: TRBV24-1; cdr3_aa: ATSAGGERNTEAF
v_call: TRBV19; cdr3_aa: ASIPTLLGNQPQH
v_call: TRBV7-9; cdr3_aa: ASSLGGQGYGYT
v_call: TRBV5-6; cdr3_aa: ASSQGIRNQPQH
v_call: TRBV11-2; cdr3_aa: ASSPRAGGQGETQY
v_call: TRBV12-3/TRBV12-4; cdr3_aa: ASSSEGLYGYT
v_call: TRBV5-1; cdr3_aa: ASSLANSPNTEAF
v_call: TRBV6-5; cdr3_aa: ASTPTREQEF
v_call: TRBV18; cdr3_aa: ASSPGQPNNEQF
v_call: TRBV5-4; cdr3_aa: ASSRSSGANVLT
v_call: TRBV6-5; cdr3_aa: ASTRGYSGNTIY
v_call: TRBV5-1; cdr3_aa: ASSLASAGTGELF
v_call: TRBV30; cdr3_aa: AWSARQLYNSPLH
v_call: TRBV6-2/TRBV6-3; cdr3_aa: ASSSPTVSNGYT
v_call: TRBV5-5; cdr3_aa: ASSIQGMNTEAF
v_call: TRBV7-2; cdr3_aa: ASSLRQGGTEAF
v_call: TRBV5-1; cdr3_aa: ASRTRTDNEQF
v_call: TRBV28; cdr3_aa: ASSSAQGQPQH
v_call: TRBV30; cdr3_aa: AWSVGTEAF
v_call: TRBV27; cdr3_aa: ASSLVGQPQH
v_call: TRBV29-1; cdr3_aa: SVRASGSLIDTQY
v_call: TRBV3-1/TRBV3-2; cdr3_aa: ASSRVGTGELF
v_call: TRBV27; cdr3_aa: ASSLSGRYGYT
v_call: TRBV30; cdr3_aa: AWSRVEAF
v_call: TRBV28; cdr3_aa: ASSPTSGGAYEQY
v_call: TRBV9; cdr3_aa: ASSRRDRANTGELF
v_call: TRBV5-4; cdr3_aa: ASSLEGTIGNTIY
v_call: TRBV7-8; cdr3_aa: ASSSSTGTGRTEAF
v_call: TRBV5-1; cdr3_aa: ASSLGLDHSYNEQF
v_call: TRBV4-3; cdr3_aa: ASSQEKGDGGEKLF
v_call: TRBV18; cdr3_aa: ASSPSMDAYYGYT
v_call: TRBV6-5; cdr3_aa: ASGKATNYGYT
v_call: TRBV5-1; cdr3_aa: ASSTTSGGTDTQY
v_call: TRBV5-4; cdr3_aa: ASSPPFRQGAWNTEAF
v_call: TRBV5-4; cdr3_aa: ASSRGGGQGTDTQY
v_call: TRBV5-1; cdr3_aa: ASSLDSFTDTQY
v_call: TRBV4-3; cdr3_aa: ASSQDWTFGTEAF
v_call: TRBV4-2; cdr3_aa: ASSLGTSGGGGETQY